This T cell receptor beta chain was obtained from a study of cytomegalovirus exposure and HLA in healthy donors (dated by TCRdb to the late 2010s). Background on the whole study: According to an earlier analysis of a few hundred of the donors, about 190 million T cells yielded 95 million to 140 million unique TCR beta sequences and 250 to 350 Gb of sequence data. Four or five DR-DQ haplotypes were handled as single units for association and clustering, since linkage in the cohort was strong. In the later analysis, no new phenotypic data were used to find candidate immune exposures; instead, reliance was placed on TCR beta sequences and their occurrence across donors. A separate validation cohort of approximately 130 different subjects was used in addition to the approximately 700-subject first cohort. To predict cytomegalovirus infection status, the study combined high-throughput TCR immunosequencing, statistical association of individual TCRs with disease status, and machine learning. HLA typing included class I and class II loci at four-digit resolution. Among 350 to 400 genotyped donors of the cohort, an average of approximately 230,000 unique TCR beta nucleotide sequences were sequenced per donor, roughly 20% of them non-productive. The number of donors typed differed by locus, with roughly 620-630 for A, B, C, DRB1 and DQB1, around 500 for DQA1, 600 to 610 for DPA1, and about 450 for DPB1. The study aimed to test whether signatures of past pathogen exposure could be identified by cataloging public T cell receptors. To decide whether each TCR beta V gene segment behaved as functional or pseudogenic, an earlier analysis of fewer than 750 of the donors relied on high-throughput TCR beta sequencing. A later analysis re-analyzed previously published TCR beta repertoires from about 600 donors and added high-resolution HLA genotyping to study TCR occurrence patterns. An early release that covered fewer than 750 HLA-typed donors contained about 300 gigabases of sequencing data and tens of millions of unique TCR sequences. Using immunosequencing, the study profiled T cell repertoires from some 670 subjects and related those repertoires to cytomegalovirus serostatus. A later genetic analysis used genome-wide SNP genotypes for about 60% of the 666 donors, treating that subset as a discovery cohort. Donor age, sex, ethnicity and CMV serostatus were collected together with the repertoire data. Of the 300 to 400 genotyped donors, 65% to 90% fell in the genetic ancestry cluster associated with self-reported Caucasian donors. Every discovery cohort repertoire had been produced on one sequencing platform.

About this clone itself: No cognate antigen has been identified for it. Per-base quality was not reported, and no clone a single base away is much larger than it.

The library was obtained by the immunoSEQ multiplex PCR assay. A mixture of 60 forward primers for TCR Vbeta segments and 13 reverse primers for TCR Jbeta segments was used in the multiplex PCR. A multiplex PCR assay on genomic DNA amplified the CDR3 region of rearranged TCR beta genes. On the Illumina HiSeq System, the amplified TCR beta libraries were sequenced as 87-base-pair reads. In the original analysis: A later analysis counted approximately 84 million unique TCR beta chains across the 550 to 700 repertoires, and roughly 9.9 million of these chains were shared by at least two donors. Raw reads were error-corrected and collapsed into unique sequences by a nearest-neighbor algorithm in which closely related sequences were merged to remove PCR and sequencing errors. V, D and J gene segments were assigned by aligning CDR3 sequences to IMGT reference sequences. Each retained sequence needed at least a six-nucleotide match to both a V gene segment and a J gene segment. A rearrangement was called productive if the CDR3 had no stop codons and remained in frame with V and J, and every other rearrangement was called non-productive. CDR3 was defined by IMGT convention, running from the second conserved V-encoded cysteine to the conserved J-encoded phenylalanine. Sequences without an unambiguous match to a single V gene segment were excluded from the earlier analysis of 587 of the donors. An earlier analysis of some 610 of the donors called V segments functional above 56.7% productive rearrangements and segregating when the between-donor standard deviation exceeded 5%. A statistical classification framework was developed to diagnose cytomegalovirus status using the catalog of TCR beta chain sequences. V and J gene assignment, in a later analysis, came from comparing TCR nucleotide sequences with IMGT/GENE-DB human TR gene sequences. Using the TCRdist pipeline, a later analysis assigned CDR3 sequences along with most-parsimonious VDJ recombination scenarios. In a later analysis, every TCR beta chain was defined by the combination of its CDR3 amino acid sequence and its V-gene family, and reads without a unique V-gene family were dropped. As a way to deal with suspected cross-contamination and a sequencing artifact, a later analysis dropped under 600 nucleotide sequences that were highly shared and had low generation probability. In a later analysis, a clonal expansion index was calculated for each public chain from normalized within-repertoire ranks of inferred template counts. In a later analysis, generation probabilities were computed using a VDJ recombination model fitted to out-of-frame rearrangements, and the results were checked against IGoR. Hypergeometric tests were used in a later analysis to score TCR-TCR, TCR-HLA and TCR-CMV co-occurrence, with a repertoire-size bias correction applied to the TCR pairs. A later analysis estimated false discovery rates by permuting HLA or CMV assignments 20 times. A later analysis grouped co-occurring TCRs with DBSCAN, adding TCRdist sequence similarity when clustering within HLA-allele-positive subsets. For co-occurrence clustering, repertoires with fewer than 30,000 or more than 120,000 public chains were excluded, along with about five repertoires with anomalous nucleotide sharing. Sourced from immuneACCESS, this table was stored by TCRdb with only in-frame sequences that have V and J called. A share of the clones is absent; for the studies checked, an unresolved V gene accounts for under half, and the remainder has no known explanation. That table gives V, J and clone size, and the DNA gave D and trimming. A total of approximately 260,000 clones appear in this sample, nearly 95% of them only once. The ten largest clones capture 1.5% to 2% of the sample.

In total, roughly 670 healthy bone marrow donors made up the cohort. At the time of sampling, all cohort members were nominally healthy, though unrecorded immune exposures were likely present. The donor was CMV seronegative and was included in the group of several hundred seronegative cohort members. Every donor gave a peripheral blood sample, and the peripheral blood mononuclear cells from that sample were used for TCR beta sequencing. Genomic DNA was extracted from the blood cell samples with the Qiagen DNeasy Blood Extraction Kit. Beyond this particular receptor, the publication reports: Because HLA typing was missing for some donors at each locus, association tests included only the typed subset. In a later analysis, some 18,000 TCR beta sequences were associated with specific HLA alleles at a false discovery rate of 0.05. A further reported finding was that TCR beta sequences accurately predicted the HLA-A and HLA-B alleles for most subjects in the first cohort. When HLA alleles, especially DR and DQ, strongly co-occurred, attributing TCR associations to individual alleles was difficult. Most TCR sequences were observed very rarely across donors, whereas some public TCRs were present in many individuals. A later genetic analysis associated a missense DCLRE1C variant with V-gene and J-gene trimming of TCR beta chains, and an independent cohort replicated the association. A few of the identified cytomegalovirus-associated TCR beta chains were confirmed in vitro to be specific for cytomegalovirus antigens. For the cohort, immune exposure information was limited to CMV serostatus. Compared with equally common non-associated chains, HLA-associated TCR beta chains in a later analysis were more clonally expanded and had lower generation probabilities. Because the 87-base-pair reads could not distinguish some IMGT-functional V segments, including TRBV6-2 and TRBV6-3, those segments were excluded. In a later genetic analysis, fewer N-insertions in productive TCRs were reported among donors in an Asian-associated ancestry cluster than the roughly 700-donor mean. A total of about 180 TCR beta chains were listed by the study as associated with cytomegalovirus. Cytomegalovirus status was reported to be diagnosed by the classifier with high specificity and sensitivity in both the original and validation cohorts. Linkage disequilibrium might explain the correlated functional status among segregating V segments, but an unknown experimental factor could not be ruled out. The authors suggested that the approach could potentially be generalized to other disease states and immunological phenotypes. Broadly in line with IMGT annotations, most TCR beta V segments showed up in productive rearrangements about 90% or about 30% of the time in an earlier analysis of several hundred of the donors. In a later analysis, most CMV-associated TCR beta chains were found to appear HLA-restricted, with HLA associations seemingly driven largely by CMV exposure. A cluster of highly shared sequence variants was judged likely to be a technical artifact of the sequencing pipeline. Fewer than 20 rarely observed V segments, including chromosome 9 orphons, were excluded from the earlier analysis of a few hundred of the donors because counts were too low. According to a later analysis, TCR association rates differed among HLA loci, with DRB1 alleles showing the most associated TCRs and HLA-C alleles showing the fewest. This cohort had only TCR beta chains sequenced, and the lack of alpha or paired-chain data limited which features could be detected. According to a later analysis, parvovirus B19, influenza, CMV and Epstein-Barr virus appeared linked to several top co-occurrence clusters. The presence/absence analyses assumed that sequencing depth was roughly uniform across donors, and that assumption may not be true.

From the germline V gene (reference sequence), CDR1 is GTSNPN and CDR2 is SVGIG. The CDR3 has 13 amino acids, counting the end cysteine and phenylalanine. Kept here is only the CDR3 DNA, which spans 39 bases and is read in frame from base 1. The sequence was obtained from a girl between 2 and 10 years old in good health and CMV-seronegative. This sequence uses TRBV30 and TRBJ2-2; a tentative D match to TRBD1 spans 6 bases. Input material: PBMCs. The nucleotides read TGTGCTTTATCACCCAGGGGCACCGGGGAGCTGTTTTTT. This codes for CALSPRGTGELFF.